This T cell receptor beta chain was sequenced in a study of OX40 agonist ivuxolimab in advanced cancers. Study details: Patients undergoing dose escalation presented with hepatocellular carcinoma, melanoma, renal cell or head and neck cancer.

Profiled with immunoSEQ multiplex PCR; TCRdb holds only in-frame clones, not every one. The profile shows 50,000 to 70,000 clones, over 90% of them singletons. The receptor was derived from an adult with an advanced solid tumor such as melanoma, head and neck, liver or kidney cancer. The material was CD4+ or CD8+ T cells sorted from blood, obtained in a trial of the OX40 agonist ivuxolimab.

CDR3 in amino acids: CASSIGPSGLSYEQYF. In DNA form, the CDR3 reads TGTGCCAGTAGTATAGGTCCTAGCGGGCTCTCCTACGAGCAGTACTTC. The chain employs TRBV19 and TRBJ2-7; 8 nucleotides line up with TRBD2. The germline V gene encodes CDR1 LNHDA and CDR2 SQIVND (reference sequence). The V and J ends lost 1 base and 0 bases, in that order; junction bases with no gene match: 5. The CDR3 loop spans 16 amino acids.